These 32 T cell receptor beta chains originate from one sample sequenced in a study of naive and memory T cell subsets. Study-level points and caveats: Especially in CD8 cells, naive repertoires contained a few larger clonotypes, possibly CD45RA-re-expressing memory cells.

An equimolar mix of two oligonucleotides served as the beta constant-region primer for TRBC1 and TRBC2. Ligated cDNA was amplified by four rounds of PCR with nested alpha and beta constant-region primers and SP2. MiXCR, applied by TCRdb to the UMI-ligation and nested PCR reads, yields one record per CDR3 protein. The data show some 110,000 distinct CDR3 sequences, with 13% to 15% seen just once and 2.5% to 3% held by the top ten. Antigen specificity for these receptors is unknown. The sample taken for sequencing was naive CD8+ T cells from blood. The source of these receptors is a human donor in good health.

This chain joins TRBV6-2 or TRBV6-3 and TRBJ2-2, with 10 bases identical to TRBD2. The CDR3 is made up of 16 amino acids. From germline, CDR1 is MNHEY and CDR2 SVGEGT. CDR3: CGTGTSVPRGVGELFF. The CDR3 DNA reads TGTGGCACCGGGACTAGCGTACCACGGGGAGTCGGGGAGCTGTTTTTT.

The V and J genes are TRBV11-3 and TRBJ2-5, with TRBD2 matching 9 bases. From germline, CDR1 is SGHNT and CDR2 YENEEA. The CDR3 loop spans 15 amino acids. V gave up 5 bases and J gave up 5 bases; unmatched junction bases: 9. The CDR3 nucleotides read TGTGCCAGCAGCCTGGGACTAGCTATCGCGGAGACCCAGTACTTC. Amino acid sequence: CASSLGLAIAETQYF.

In its sample, this clonotype was seen a few times. The V and J genes are TRBV6-6 and TRBJ2-2; 9 nucleotides align to TRBD1. V trimming: 4 bases; J trimming: 8 bases; junction bases outside the gene matches: 5. Germline V gene lookup returns CDR1 MNHNY and CDR2 SVGAGI (reference sequence). The CDR3 has 14 residues. CDR3 sequence (DNA): TGTGCCAGCAGTTTCCGGGACAGGGTTGGGGAGCTGTTTTTT. Translation: CASSFRDRVGELFF.

A few counts support this clonotype. V usage is TRBV14 and J usage is TRBJ2-1; possibly TRBD1 or TRBD2 for D (5 bases each). Germline V gene data show CDR1 as SGHDN and CDR2 as FVKESK. The CDR3 totals 14 residues. Deletions cut 2 bases from V and 7 bases from J, with 12 bases between. CDR3 DNA sequence: TGTGCCAGCAGCCAACAGGGACCGAGAAATGAGCAGTTCTTC. As protein: CASSQQGPRNEQFF.

This clonotype was observed a handful of times. The chain uses TRBV19 and TRBJ2-1; no clear D. Germline CDR1 and CDR2: LNHDA and SQIVND (reference sequence). Trimming took 11 bases from V and 1 from J, leaving 15 bases between them. This CDR3 contains 14 residues. CDR3 amino acids: CASTWFGSYNEQFF. CDR3 DNA: TGTGCCTCAACGTGGTTCGGTTCCTACAATGAGCAGTTCTTC.

This chain uses TRBV9 with TRBJ2-1; a weak D match, TRBD2 (6 bases). In germline, CDR1 is SGDLS, CDR2 YYNGEE. CDR3 size: 16 residues. Deletions cut 0 bases from V and 7 bases from J, with 17 bases between. The CDR3 loop is CASSVDPGLTPNEQFF. CDR3 coding DNA: TGTGCCAGCAGCGTAGACCCGGGACTTACCCCGAATGAGCAGTTCTTC.

The chain combines TRBV12-3 or TRBV12-4 with TRBJ1-1; possibly TRBD1 for D (5 bases). The V end was cut by 3 bases, the J end by 7 bases, with 12 bases between. The CDR3 is 13 residues long. The CDR3: CASSFRGGGEAFF. In nucleotides, the CDR3 is TGTGCCAGCAGTTTTAGGGGAGGAGGTGAAGCTTTCTTT.

The rearrangement uses TRBV10-3 and TRBJ2-3; 13 positions match TRBD2. From germline, CDR1 is ENHRY and CDR2 SYGVKD. The CDR3 has 16 amino acids. J gave up 1 base and V 7 bases, and 5 bases lay outside the gene matches. The chain's CDR3 is CAITGLAGVGTDTQYF. The CDR3 DNA reads as TGTGCCATCACCGGACTAGCGGGAGTGGGCACAGATACGCAGTATTTT.

This clonotype showed up just a few times. The chain carries TRBV6-5 and TRBJ1-1; the match to TRBD1 covers 8 bases. Per germline, CDR1 MNHEY and CDR2 SVGAGI. V trimming: 6 bases; J trimming: 8 bases; junction bases outside the gene matches: 5. The CDR3 is 12 amino acids. The CDR3 reads CASRAGTGEAFF. The DNA of the CDR3 is TGTGCCAGCAGAGCCGGGACAGGAGAAGCTTTCTTT.

This clonotype occurred many times. The DNA for the CDR3 is TGTGCCAGCAGCTCAGACCACACAACTAATGAAAAACTGTTTTTT. Its protein is CASSSDHTTNEKLFF. J is TRBJ1-4 and V is TRBV7-1; D uncertain. Being an ORF, TRBV7-1 has a function that is uncertain. V was cut by 1 base and J by 0 bases, with 6 bases left in between. The CDR3 has 15 amino acids.

The table lists this clonotype with many counts. The chain couples TRBV27 to TRBJ2-5, with D unresolved. The CDR3 has 11 residues. Trimming shortened V by 3 bases and J by 7 bases, and 6 bases separated the two germline ends. Germline values: CDR1 MNHEY, CDR2 SMNVEV (reference sequence). CDR3 sequence (DNA): TGTGCCAGCAGTTTTAGAGGGACCCAGTACTTC. Protein: CASSFRGTQYF.

The sample holds a few counts of this clonotype. The CDR3 DNA is TGTGCCACCAGCAGGGTATCCTCTGGGGCCAACGTCCTGACTTTC. This encodes CATSRVSSGANVLTF. V usage is TRBV15 and J usage is TRBJ2-6; D not certain. The CDR3 has 15 amino acids. The V end lost 3 bases, the J end lost 0 bases, and 6 bases lay between the germline ends. The germline gives CDR1 LNHNV, CDR2 YYDKDF (reference sequence). Based on the CDR3 plus reference TRBV15 and TRBJ2-6, the full variable domain is DAMVIQNPRYQVTQFGKPVTLSCSQTLNHNVMYWYQQKSSQAPKLLFHYYDKDFNNEADTPDNFQSRRPNTSFCFLDIRSPGLGDTAMYLCATSRVSSGANVLTFGAGSRLTVL.

The chain carries TRBV6-6 and TRBJ2-7; 12 bases agree with TRBD2. Germline loops: CDR1 MNHNY, CDR2 SVGAGI (reference sequence). The CDR3 runs to 16 residues. The J segment lost 0 bases and the V segment lost 0 bases, leaving 0 bases of the junction unmatched. Written as DNA, the CDR3 is TGTGCCAGCAGTTACTCGACTAGCGGGAGCTCCTACGAGCAGTACTTC. Protein product: CASSYSTSGSSYEQYF.

V usage is TRBV11-2 and J usage is TRBJ1-5, with 9 bases that match TRBD1. Germline loops: CDR1 SGHAT, CDR2 FQNNGV. The CDR3 length is 16 residues. The trim removed 2 bases at V and 5 bases at J, leaving 7 bases unmatched. CDR3 sequence reads: CASSLILTGGDQPQHF. CDR3 sequence (DNA): TGTGCCAGCAGCTTAATACTGACAGGGGGAGATCAGCCCCAGCATTTT. Full variable domain (rest looked up from reference TRBV11-2 and TRBJ1-5): EAGVAQSPRYKIIEKRQSVAFWCNPISGHATLYWYQQILGQGPKLLIQFQNNGVVDDSQLPKDRFSAERLKGVDSTLKIQPAKLEDSAVYLCASSLILTGGDQPQHFGDGTRLSIL.

The chain is built from TRBV27 and TRBJ1-5; D perhaps matches TRBD1 (5 bases). CDR3 length: 14 residues. Trimming stripped 5 bases from V and 3 bases from J, with 11 bases between. In germline, CDR1 is MNHEY, CDR2 SMNVEV (reference sequence). The DNA for the CDR3 is TGTGCCAGCAGTCCTTCAGGGTACAATCAGCCCCAGCATTTT. Translated: CASSPSGYNQPQHF.

The chain links TRBV4-3 to TRBJ2-1, with D possibly matching TRBD1 (6 bases). Per the germline V gene, CDR1 is LGHNA and CDR2 is YSLEER. The CDR3 loop spans 16 amino acids. Trimming stripped 0 bases from V and 4 bases from J, with 13 bases between. CDR3 region: CASSQDELGTYNEQFF. The CDR3 DNA reads as TGCGCCAGCAGCCAAGACGAGTTGGGGACATACAATGAGCAGTTCTTC.

The CDR3 DNA reads as TGTGCCACCAAGATAGGGACTAGCGGGTGGTACAATGAGCAGTTCTTC. It translates to CATKIGTSGWYNEQFF. The rearrangement uses TRBV19 and TRBJ2-1, with 12 nucleotides matching TRBD2. Germline-derived CDR1 and CDR2 are LNHDA and SQIVND (reference sequence). The ends lost 10 bases at V and 4 bases at J; junction bases unmatched: 11. The CDR3 has 16 residues.

This clonotype was seen more than once but under ten times. The rearrangement joins TRBV9 to TRBJ1-1; a possible D gene is TRBD1 (5 bases). The CDR3 covers 14 residues. From germline, CDR1 is SGDLS and CDR2 YYNGEE. V was clipped by 3 bases and J by 10 bases, with 19 bases between them. The CDR3 nucleotides are TGTGCCAGCAGCGGGGGTCCCCACCCAAGGGGAGCTTTCTTT. This codes for CASSGGPHPRGAFF.

This clonotype has a handful of counts. The genes are TRBV9 and TRBJ1-6; a weak D match, TRBD1 (6 bases). Germline CDR1 reads SGDLS; CDR2 reads YYNGEE. The CDR3 loop spans 13 amino acids. Trimming removed 2 bases from V and 9 bases from J, with 9 bases in between. The chain's CDR3 is CASSVGTTSPLHF. The CDR3, as DNA: TGTGCCAGCAGCGTCGGGACAACTTCACCCCTCCACTTT.

This clonotype was observed many times. V gene TRBV6-2 or TRBV6-3 combines with J gene TRBJ2-1; 7 bases are shared with TRBD2. This CDR3 spans 14 amino acids. Germline V gene sequence: CDR1 MNHEY, CDR2 SVGEGT. V was clipped by 6 bases and J by 2 bases; unmatched bases: 4. CDR3 sequence: CASSPGRTYNEQFF. DNA for the CDR3: TGTGCCAGCAGCCCCGGGAGGACCTACAATGAGCAGTTCTTC.

V and J are TRBV12-3 or TRBV12-4 and TRBJ2-7; D may correspond to TRBD1 or TRBD2 (5 bases each). This CDR3 has 13 residues. Trimming removed 8 bases from V and 7 bases from J, with 18 bases in between. The CDR3 DNA sequence: TGTGCCAGCGGACATGGGACGACGAGGGAGCAGTACTTC. Residues: CASGHGTTREQYF.

The V call is TRBV12-3 or TRBV12-4, the J call TRBJ1-2; D is unresolved. Trimming pared 3 bases from V and 4 bases from J, leaving 9 bases between. This CDR3 spans 13 amino acids. CDR3 DNA: TGTGCCAGCAGTTTCAATCGACTCTATGGCTACACCTTC. Residues: CASSFNRLYGYTF.

This clonotype was counted at least ten times. CDR3 loop: CASSIGTEQYF. For the CDR3, the DNA is TGTGCCAGTAGTATTGGAACCGAGCAGTACTTC. The genes are TRBV19 and TRBJ2-7; D ambiguous. CDR3 length: 11 residues. The V and J ends lost 3 bases and 6 bases respectively, with 6 bases between them. CDR1 and CDR2 from the germline V gene are LNHDA and SQIVND (reference sequence).

This rearrangement joins TRBV19 to TRBJ2-1; TRBD2 agrees at 10 bases. The germline V gene encodes CDR1 LNHDA and CDR2 SQIVND (reference sequence). CDR3 length equals 14 residues. Unmatched junction bases numbered 2, after V lost 1 base and J lost 8 bases. This CDR3 is CASSIGLAGDEQFF. The CDR3 region has the DNA TGTGCCAGTAGTATAGGCCTAGCGGGAGATGAGCAGTTCTTC.

This chain connects TRBV28 to TRBJ2-2, with D possibly matching TRBD2 (5 bases). Looked up from germline, CDR1 is MDHEN and CDR2 is SYDVKM. Trimming pared 7 bases from V and 0 bases from J, leaving 12 bases between. The CDR3 has 15 amino acids. CDR3 amino acids: CASTKRLSNTGELFF. Written as DNA, the CDR3 is TGTGCCAGCACTAAACGACTATCGAACACCGGGGAGCTGTTTTTT.

This clonotype came up many times. This chain uses TRBV7-9 with TRBJ2-3, with D possibly matching TRBD2 (5 bases). V dropped 10 bases and J dropped 2 bases, with 19 bases sitting between them. This CDR3 has 15 amino acids. From germline, CDR1 is SEHNR and CDR2 FQNEAQ (reference sequence). The CDR3 nucleotides are TGTGCCAACGACAAGGTCGGGGTCGCCACAGATACGCAGTATTTT. Its protein is CANDKVGVATDTQYF. Variable domain in full (rest from reference TRBV7-9 and TRBJ2-3): DTGVSQNPRHKITKRGQNVTFRCDPISEHNRLYWYRQTLGQGPEFLTYFQNEAQLEKSRLLSDRFSAERPKGSFSTLEIQRTEQGDSAMYLCANDKVGVATDTQYFGPGTRLTVL.

J is TRBJ1-4 and V is TRBV18, with no clear D. V lost 0 bases and J lost 8, with 13 bases in between. The CDR3 has 15 amino acids. The germline CDR1 and CDR2 sequences are KGHSH and LQKENI. The CDR3 loop is CASSPPSERGEKLFF. Here the CDR3 DNA reads TGTGCCAGCTCACCACCGAGCGAGAGAGGAGAAAAACTGTTTTTT.

Ten or more counts support this clonotype. This sequence joins TRBV5-1 and TRBJ2-3, with D perhaps matching TRBD2 (5 bases). The CDR3 loop spans 14 amino acids. V dropped 3 bases and J dropped 2 bases, with 10 bases sitting between them. CDR1 and CDR2 (germline): SGHRS, YFSETQ. CDR3 protein: CASSWTGVTDTQYF. CDR3 nucleotide sequence: TGCGCCAGCAGCTGGACCGGGGTCACAGATACGCAGTATTTT.

The rearrangement uses TRBV4-2 and TRBJ2-5; D is undetermined. The germline V gene has CDR1 LGHNA and CDR2 YNFKEQ. The CDR3 totals 13 residues. V was pared by 1 base and J by 2 bases, with 5 bases between. This CDR3 is CASSQVKQETQYF. CDR3 DNA sequence: TGTGCCAGCAGCCAAGTTAAACAAGAGACCCAGTACTTC.

This clonotype has a count of ten or more. The J gene is TRBJ1-5, the V gene TRBV9; D is unclear. CDR1 SGDLS and CDR2 YYNGEE come from the germline V gene. The V end lost 4 bases, the J end lost 1 base, and 15 bases lay between the germline ends. The CDR3 length is 16 residues. CDR3 DNA sequence: TGTGCCAGCAGCCCCAGGAGGGAGGGCAGCAATCAGCCCCAGCATTTT. Amino acid sequence: CASSPRREGSNQPQHF. Full variable domain (remainder filled in from reference TRBV9 and TRBJ1-5): DSGVTQTPKHLITATGQRVTLRCSPRSGDLSVYWYQQSLDQGLQFLIQYYNGEERAKGNILERFSAQQFPDLHSELNLSSLELGDSALYFCASSPRREGSNQPQHFGDGTRLSIL.

The chain joins TRBV13 to TRBJ2-3, with TRBD2 identical over 13 bases. The CDR3 loop spans 18 amino acids. Germline V gives CDR1 PRHDT, CDR2 FYEKMQ (reference sequence). With 4 bases clipped from V and 5 bases from J, the junction kept 12 bases outside the gene matches. The CDR3 spells CASSSGLAGLERGDTQYF. Written as DNA, the CDR3 is TGTGCCAGCAGCTCGGGACTAGCGGGACTAGAGCGGGGAGATACGCAGTATTTT.

The chain recombines TRBV30 with TRBJ2-3; no definite D call. CDR1 GTSNPN and CDR2 SVGIG come from the germline V gene (reference sequence). The V and J ends lost 2 bases and 4 bases respectively, with 10 bases between them. The CDR3 spans 13 residues. This CDR3 is CAWSFLASDTQYF. CDR3 DNA: TGTGCCTGGAGTTTCTTGGCTTCAGATACGCAGTATTTT. The complete variable domain, with remaining parts taken from reference TRBV30 and TRBJ2-3, reads SQTIHQWPATLVQPVGSPLSLECTVEGTSNPNLYWYRQAAGRGLQLLFYSVGIGQISSEVPQNLSASRPQDRQFILSSKKLLLSDSGFYLCAWSFLASDTQYFGPGTRLTVL.